A single TCR beta chain is shown here with its context. The clone's antigen remains unknown. Per-base quality was not reported, and no clone a single base away is much larger than it. The data belong to a study of shared clonotypes between healthy human individuals (TCRdb year 2020). Notes on the research overall: Two women and a few men aged 18 to 49 years were included in the cohort. Blood TCR repertoires of about five healthy adults were deeply sequenced to estimate repertoire size and the extent of clonotype sharing between individuals. To increase sequencing depth and limit assay-specific biases, TCR repertoire library preparation and sequencing were carried out by different laboratories using diverse techniques. For each donor, CD4 naive and CD4 memory were each given three plates, CD8 naive was given two plates, and CD8 memory was given one plate. Each donor's leukapheresis produced roughly between roughly 0.9 and 8.9 billion PBMCs.

Using the deep immunoSEQ assay, multiplex PCR amplified TCR CDR3 regions from genomic DNA. Extracted genomic DNA from each cell subset was distributed evenly across all wells of several immunoSEQ 96-well plates, and each plate was treated as a replicate. Each replicate PCR for sorted subsets received about 180 ng genomic DNA, equal to roughly 29,000 T cell genomes. The purified libraries were quantified using a Qubit 3.0 fluorometer, sized with a Bioanalyzer 2100, and then quantified again using the KAPA Library Quantification kit. Every immunoSEQ 96-well plate was sequenced on a dedicated single-read 150-cycle Illumina NextSeq 550 flow cell. The paper's processing steps were these. The immunoSEQ output contained only junctional sequences without quality scores, so filtering could not match that applied to full-length reads. Sequences were annotated with PyIR, a Python wrapper for IgBLAST v1.9, using IMGT germline references to assign V/J genes and CDR3. Any read was removed if the V/J assignment was weak (E-value above 1e-6), the CDR3 was missing, or the read contained stop codons, out-of-frame junctions, or ambiguous translated residues. V3J clonotypes were defined as sequences sharing the same inferred V gene, J gene, and CDR3 amino acid sequence. The percentage overlap between two repertoires was calculated by dividing the number of shared unique clonotypes by the size of the smaller repertoire. Richness of each repertoire was evaluated using RTK rarefaction, the Chao1 estimator, and Recon v2.1 estimates of unobserved clonotypes. OLGA was used to compute generation probabilities for all TCRbeta clonotypes that the gDNA method yielded from a handful of donors. TCRdb's version of the immuneACCESS table is confined to in-frame rearrangements and falls short of the full clone set. An unresolved V gene accounts for under half of the shortfall where checked; the remainder is of unknown origin. V, J and clone size reflect that table, while D and trimming were determined from the DNA. For this sample there are about 2 million clones; just under 95% appear just once. The top ten clonotypes cover roughly 1% of the sample.

CD8 naive samples were obtained by positive selection for CCR7 among CD45RO-negative cells, yielding a CD45RA+CCR7+ population from which TemRA cells were excluded. The donors were healthy, HIV-negative adults with no recently reported acute infections or vaccinations. Every donor was a Caucasian adult residing in Nashville, Tennessee, USA. Blood was obtained by leukapheresis, after which PBMCs were separated by Ficoll-Histopaque density gradient centrifugation and cryopreserved in liquid nitrogen vapor phase. Purity and quantity of every magnetically sorted T cell population were checked by analytical flow cytometry. From each sorted fraction, genomic DNA was isolated and quantified by UV absorbance on a Nanodrop 2000c. The full study reports these points: Estimated clonotype richness was generally larger for naive than for memory subsets. Compared with non-shared clonotypes, the clonotypes found in all four sorted-subset donors had higher generation probabilities. Only blood was sampled, and tissue TCR repertoires likely differ from those in blood. Incomplete sequencing was indicated by rarefaction of sorted-subset datasets, despite the large sequencing depth. Pairwise subsampling indicated that sequencing depth was expected to affect the degree of clonotype sharing among donors. The genetic and exposure-history diversity represented was limited by the small number of donors. When a handful of donors were compared, the shared fraction of clonotypes was 5% to 6.5% for naive CD4, over 3% for naive CD8, 2.3% for memory CD4, and 0.3% to 0.5% for memory CD8.

V loses 4 bases, J loses 5 bases, and the germline ends lie 15 bases apart. The CDR3 sequence holds 15 residues, the cysteine and phenylalanine included. Left in the record is the CDR3 DNA by itself, 45 bases read in frame from the first base. As encoded in the germline V gene, CDR1 is SNHLY while CDR2 is FYNNEI. Material: naive CD8+ T cells sorted from blood. According to the study, the label for this sample's cell subset or site signals: CD45RA+CCR7+. The chain joins TRBV2 to TRBJ1-5; matching of 5 bases hints at TRBD1 as the D gene. The receptor was derived from a man between 18 and 29 years old in good health. The DNA sequence is TGTGCCAGCAGTGGGGGGAGGGCCGGATATCAGCCCCAGCATTTT. Its amino acids are CASSGGRAGYQPQHF.